Each of the 14 T cell receptor beta chains below was sequenced from the same sample in a study of tissue T cells after allogeneic stem cell transplantation. Assay: immunoSEQ multiplex PCR; the TCRdb copy retains only in-frame clones and omits some. The sample lists approximately 7,600 clones, around 48% seen once, with under 9% in the top ten. Time point here: mouse harvest day 7 after allogeneic transplant. Mouse grafts combined 10^7 T-cell-depleted bone marrow cells with 10^6 splenic CD5+ T cells. Sequencing input: gut tissue. These TCRs come from a female BALB/c mouse given C57BL/6 T cells with graft-versus-host disease after an allogeneic hematopoietic cell transplant.

This clone was detected only a few times. Gene names are the mouse ones. The read stops 1 residue short of the end of the CDR3; the missing end is completed from the germline J gene. The chain joins TRBV26 to TRBJ1-2, with D possibly matching TRBD1 (5 bases). Deletions cut 2 bases from V and 4 bases from J, with 8 bases between. The CDR3 is 13 residues long. CDR1 is KGHPV, CDR2 FQNQEV, per germline (reference sequence). The CDR3: CASSLGGGSDYTF. CDR3 DNA (partial): TGTGCCAGCAGTCTGGGGGGGGGCTCCGACTACACC. Full variable domain (missing parts from reference TRBV26 and TRBJ1-2): NSKVIQTPRYLVKGQGQKAKMRCIPEKGHPVVFWYQQNKNNEFKFLINFQNQEVLQQIDMTEKRFSAECPSNSPCSLEIQSSEAGDSALYLCASSLGGGSDYTFGSGTRLLVI.

This clone is classed as medium-sized. The gene names here belong to mouse. With the read ending 1 residue before the CDR3 end, the germline J gene is used to fill in that end. This chain connects TRBV16 to TRBJ2-7; D remains unclear. The ends were cut back, 1 base at V and 0 bases at J, with 7 bases in the middle. Per germline, CDR1 SGHSA and CDR2 FRNQAP. This CDR3 is 14 amino acids long. This chain's CDR3 is CASSLVGSSYEQYF. CDR3 DNA, as far as it was read: TGTGCAAGCAGCTTAGTTGGGAGCTCCTATGAACAGTAC.

About this clone: Germline and genes here are mouse. The CDR3 end falls 1 residue outside the read, so it is completed with the germline J gene. The chain combines TRBV15 with TRBJ2-7; D not certain. V dropped 6 bases and J dropped 8 bases, with 2 bases sitting between them. In germline, CDR1 is SGHND, CDR2 FRSKSL. The CDR3 covers 8 residues. CDR3 DNA (partial): TGTGCCAGCAGGCAACAGTAC. Translation gives CASRQQY. The whole CDR3 sequence reads CASRQQYF.

This clone was counted a few times. Gene names refer to mouse genes. The CDR3 is cut off 1 residue early in the read; its end comes from the germline J gene. The rearrangement joins TRBV26 to TRBJ2-5; D not certain. The V end lost 3 bases, the J end lost 0 bases, and 4 bases lay between the germline ends. The germline V gene has CDR1 KGHPV and CDR2 FQNQEV (reference sequence). CDR3 length: 13 residues. CDR3 sequence reads: CASSLRNQDTQYF. CDR3 DNA, as far as it was read: TGTGCCAGCAGTCTCAGGAACCAAGACACCCAGTAC.

A note on this clone: The germline and genes are mouse ones. The CDR3 extends 1 residue past the end of the read, so its final part is completed from the germline J gene. The rearrangement joins TRBV12-1 to TRBJ2-2; 10 nucleotides agree with TRBD2. Germline CDR1 and CDR2: SGHSN and HYEKVE. The CDR3 is 17 residues long. The ends lost 0 bases at V and 0 bases at J; junction bases unmatched: 3. CDR3 DNA, as far as it was read: TGTGCCAGCTCTCTCGAACTGGGGGGGACAAACACCGGGCAGCTCTAC. Protein: CASSLELGGTNTGQLY. The entire CDR3 protein is CASSLELGGTNTGQLYF.

As concerns this clone: Gene and germline names: mouse. The CDR3 goes on 1 residue after the read ends, and that part is filled in from the germline J gene. This chain links TRBV26 with TRBJ2-7, with a tentative D call TRBD1 (6 bases). There are 14 residues in the CDR3. Trimming took 4 bases from V and 3 from J, leaving 13 bases between them. The V gene's germline CDR1 is KGHPV and CDR2 FQNQEV (reference sequence). The CDR3 loop reads CASSPPGQFYEQYF. The CDR3 bases that were read are TGTGCCAGCAGTCCCCCGGGACAATTCTATGAACAGTAC.

With respect to this clone: Gene names are mouse gene names. The sequence runs out 1 residue before the end of the CDR3; the remainder is reconstructed from the germline J gene. The chain combines TRBV3 with TRBJ1-3; D is undetermined. Trimming left V 1 base short and J 0 bases short, with 4 bases between. Germline V gene data show CDR1 as SNHLY and CDR2 as FYNGKV (reference sequence). CDR3 length: 14 residues. The CDR3 here is CASSLGHSGNTLYF. The CDR3 bases that were read are TGTGCCAGCAGCTTAGGTCATTCTGGAAATACGCTCTAT. Looking up the rest from reference TRBV3 and TRBJ1-3 gives the full variable domain: GPKVLQIPSHQIIDMGQMVTLNCDPVSNHLYFYWYKQILGQQMEFLVNFYNGKVMEKSKLFKDQFSVERPDGSYFTLKIQPTALEDSAVYFCASSLGHSGNTLYFGEGSRLIVV.

Regarding this clone: Gene labels here are mouse ones. The CDR3 is cut off 1 residue early in the read; its end comes from the germline J gene. V and J are TRBV13-2 and TRBJ2-5, with 8 bases aligning to TRBD2. CDR1 is NNHNN, CDR2 SYGAGS, per germline (reference sequence). V was clipped by 2 bases and J by 6 bases; unmatched bases: 8. CDR3 size: 15 residues. The covered CDR3 bases are TGTGCCAGCGGTGAAGCTGGGGGGAGAGGGGACACCCAGTAC. Translated, it gives CASGEAGGRGDTQY. The entire CDR3 reads CASGEAGGRGDTQYF.

Concerning this clone: The germline and genes are mouse ones. The missing CDR3 end, 1 residue past where the read stops, is filled in from the germline J gene. V usage is TRBV3 and J usage is TRBJ1-2, with no clear D. V lost 0 bases and J lost 2, with 4 bases in between. CDR1 and CDR2 (germline): SNHLY, FYNGKV (reference sequence). This CDR3 spans 13 amino acids. Partial CDR3 DNA: TGTGCCAGCAGCTTAGCGCAGAACTCCGACTACACC. Protein product: CASSLAQNSDYT. The whole CDR3 reads CASSLAQNSDYTF.

As to this clone: Compared with germline, one end of the junction differs, possibly owing to a read error. Genes and germline come from the mouse. The read comes to an end 1 residue before the CDR3 does, leaving the germline J gene to fill in the end. The chain carries TRBV26 and TRBJ1-5, with D possibly matching TRBD1 (6 bases). The germline CDR1 and CDR2 sequences are KGHPV and FQNQEV (reference sequence). The CDR3 totals 12 residues. Incomplete CDR3 DNA: TGTGCCAGCAGTTGGGACAAACAGGCTCCGCTT. Its translation: CASSWDKQAPL. The CDR3 reads in full as CASSWDKQAPLF.

A few counts support this clone. Germline and genes: mouse. Read data end 1 residue before the CDR3 end; the end is taken from the germline J gene. The chain couples TRBV16 to TRBJ2-5, with D possibly matching TRBD1 (6 bases). V gave up 5 bases and J gave up 3 bases, with 12 bases separating them. Germline CDR1 is SGHSA and CDR2 is FRNQAP. This CDR3 has 14 residues. CDR3 region: CASSPPGHQDTQYF. The covered CDR3 bases are TGTGCAAGCAGCCCTCCGGGACATCAAGACACCCAGTAC. Full variable domain (outside the CDR3, taken from reference TRBV16 and TRBJ2-5): NAGVIQTPRHKVTGKGQEATLWCEPISGHSAVFWYRQTIVQGLEFLTYFRNQAPIDDSGMPKERFSAQMPNQSHSTLKIQSTQPQDSAVYLCASSPPGHQDTQYFGPGTRLLVL.

For this clone: The gene symbols are mouse symbols. The CDR3 bases that were read are TGCTCCAGCCCCAGGGGGAGTGCAGAAACGCTGTAT. Translated: CSSPRGSAETLY. The entire CDR3 is CSSPRGSAETLYF. V is TRBV23 and J is TRBJ2-3; the table's D call, TRBD1, has no DNA check behind it. The read terminates 1 residue before the CDR3 end, so the remaining end is supplied by the germline J gene. CDR1 and CDR2 (germline): KGHTA, FQNQQP. The CDR3 is made up of 13 amino acids.

In regard to this clone: These gene names are mouse names. The CDR3 end lies 1 residue beyond the end of the read and is filled in from the germline J gene. This rearrangement joins TRBV26 to TRBJ2-3; D unclear. Trimming took 4 bases from V and 0 from J, leaving 5 bases between them. Germline CDR1 and CDR2: KGHPV and FQNQEV (reference sequence). The CDR3 loop spans 13 amino acids. The part of the CDR3 DNA that was read is TGTGCCAGCAGTCAGACTAGTGCAGAAACGCTGTAT. Translated: CASSQTSAETLY. The CDR3 as a whole reads CASSQTSAETLYF.

Note on this clone: Gene names denote mouse genes. Coverage ceases 1 residue before the CDR3 finishes, and the germline J gene fills in the end. V is TRBV16 and J is TRBJ1-2; D perhaps matches TRBD1 (5 bases). Germline assignment: CDR1 SGHSA and CDR2 FRNQAP. Trimming left V 10 bases short and J 0 bases short, with 15 bases between. This CDR3 has 14 amino acids. The CDR3 DNA, read in part, is TGTGCAACTATCCGGGGGGTTGCAAACTCCGACTACACC. Translating gives CATIRGVANSDYT. The entire CDR3 protein reads CATIRGVANSDYTF.